The 11 T cell receptor beta chains in this list originate from one sample, sequenced in a study of blood T cell repertoires in COVID-19. Generated by immunoSEQ multiplex PCR, the TCRdb table keeps only in-frame clones and is missing some. The table lists around 190,000 clones, 70% to 90% of them singletons. The sequenced material came from PBMCs or T cells enriched from blood (not recorded which). These receptors were obtained from a woman aged 40 to 50 in a cohort exposed to, infected with or recovered from COVID-19 (not recorded which).

With respect to this clone: Other DNA sequences from this sample encode an identical CDR3 as well. This chain connects TRBV7-9 to TRBJ1-1; D is unresolved. Per germline, CDR1 SEHNR and CDR2 FQNEAQ (reference sequence). Trimming removed 3 bases at V and 1 base at J, with 6 bases between. CDR3 length: 13 amino acids. CDR3 coding DNA: TGTGCCAGCAGCTTCTCCGGGAACACTGAAGCTTTCTTT. Protein: CASSFSGNTEAFF.

V is TRBV11-3 and J is TRBJ2-3, with D tentatively TRBD1 (6 bases). Between the trimmed V and J ends, which lost 1 base and 0 bases, there was a span of 11 bases. Per the germline V gene, CDR1 is SGHNT and CDR2 is YENEEA. The CDR3 spans 16 residues. Written as DNA, the CDR3 is TGTGCCAGCAGCTTAGTGGGGGCTCCTAGCACAGATACGCAGTATTTT. Translation gives CASSLVGAPSTDTQYF. Full variable domain (remainder filled in from reference TRBV11-3 and TRBJ2-3): EAGVVQSPRYKIIEKKQPVAFWCNPISGHNTLYWYLQNLGQGPELLIRYENEEAVDDSQLPKDRFSAERLKGVDSTLKIQPAELGDSAVYLCASSLVGAPSTDTQYFGPGTRLTVL.

The J gene is TRBJ1-6, the V gene TRBV5-5; D is possibly TRBD1 (5 bases). The CDR3 is 15 residues long. Per germline, CDR1 SGHKS and CDR2 YYEKEE (reference sequence). V shed 4 bases and J shed 3 bases, with 11 bases lying between them. CDR3 sequence reads: CASSPDSNYNSPLHF. The CDR3 region has the DNA TGTGCCAGCAGCCCAGACAGCAACTATAATTCACCCCTCCACTTT.

The chain has TRBV4-3 and TRBJ2-5, with 9 bases matching TRBD1. V lost 3 bases and J lost 5; bases outside the gene matches: 10. The CDR3 has 16 amino acids. Germline CDR1 and CDR2: LGHNA and YSLEER. CDR3 loop: CASSHRPGQGGETQYF. DNA of the CDR3: TGCGCCAGCAGCCACCGCCCGGGACAGGGAGGGGAGACCCAGTACTTC.

The rearrangement links TRBV27 to TRBJ1-2, with D perhaps matching TRBD1 (5 bases). V gave up 0 bases and J gave up 4 bases, with 15 bases separating them. The germline V gene encodes CDR1 MNHEY and CDR2 SMNVEV (reference sequence). The CDR3 consists of 16 residues. CDR3 in DNA: TGTGCCAGCAGTTTATCGGCCCGGGGGGGTGGCTATGGCTACACCTTC. Translated, it gives CASSLSARGGGYGYTF.

The chain joins TRBV12-5 to TRBJ2-7, with 9 bases aligning to TRBD1. V shed 1 base, J shed 4 bases, and the junction held 5 bases outside the gene matches. The CDR3 runs 15 residues. Germline CDR1 reads LGHNT; CDR2 reads FRNRAP. CDR3 in DNA: TGTGCTAGTGGTTTGGACTACAGGGGGCGGTACGAGCAGTACTTC. Protein: CASGLDYRGRYEQYF.

The genes are TRBV19 and TRBJ2-1, with TRBD2 matching 10 bases. V was pared by 4 bases and J by 6 bases, with 6 bases of the junction left unmatched. Germline V gene lookup returns CDR1 LNHDA and CDR2 SQIVND (reference sequence). The CDR3 consists of 15 residues. The CDR3, as DNA: TGTGCCAGTAGTACTCTAGCGGGAGAGTCCAATGAGCAGTTCTTC. It translates to CASSTLAGESNEQFF.

This clone was picked up a small number of times. This chain links TRBV20-1 with TRBJ2-7; the D gene is possibly TRBD1 (6 bases). The CDR3 has 14 amino acids. V lost 3 bases, J lost 3 bases, and 15 bases lay in between. Germline V gives CDR1 DFQATT, CDR2 SNEGSKA (reference sequence). The CDR3 here is CSASARGSDYEQYF. CDR3 bases: TGCAGTGCTAGTGCAAGGGGGTCCGACTACGAGCAGTACTTC.

The chain is built from TRBV13 and TRBJ2-7, with TRBD2 matching over 7 bases. V shed 3 bases and J 4 bases; nucleotides not matched to a gene: 3. The V gene's germline CDR1 is PRHDT and CDR2 FYEKMQ (reference sequence). This CDR3 region has 13 residues. CDR3 DNA sequence: TGTGCCAGCAGCTTTACTAGCGATTACGAGCAGTACTTC. This codes for CASSFTSDYEQYF.

V and J are TRBV5-5 and TRBJ2-1; TRBD2 is a possible D gene (5 bases). The CDR3 runs 13 residues. V was trimmed by 0 bases and J by 6 bases, leaving 7 bases between them. Germline loops: CDR1 SGHKS, CDR2 YYEKEE (reference sequence). The CDR3: CASSLGSGNEQFF. CDR3 coding DNA: TGTGCCAGCAGCTTGGGGAGCGGCAATGAGCAGTTCTTC. Looking up the rest from reference TRBV5-5 and TRBJ2-1 gives the full variable domain: DAGVTQSPTHLIKTRGQQVTLRCSPISGHKSVSWYQQVLGQGPQFIFQYYEKEERGRGNFPDRFSARQFPNYSSELNVNALLLGDSALYLCASSLGSGNEQFFGPGTRLTVL.

The rearrangement links TRBV7-2 to TRBJ2-7, with 8 nucleotides matching TRBD1. Per the germline V gene, CDR1 is SGHTA and CDR2 is FQGNSA. The junction had 11 bases not matched to a gene; V was cut back by 5 bases and J by 5 bases. CDR3 length equals 15 residues. DNA of the CDR3: TGTGCCAGCAGCGCCGGACAGGGAGTTTTCCACGAGCAGTACTTC. Translating it yields CASSAGQGVFHEQYF.